The 27 T cell receptor beta chains in this list originate from one sample, sequenced in a study of T cells in Graves' hyperthyroidism and ophthalmopathy. TCR beta CDR3 regions were amplified from RNA transcripts. When the TCR CDR3 underwent first-round RT-PCR, the HTBI primer set was used. Each CDR3 protein is one row after TCRdb ran MiXCR on the multiplex PCR reads. Among approximately 640,000 distinct CDR3 sequences, about 16% were seen once, and the ten largest hold 3.8%. Material: blood. All receptors derive from a woman aged 25 to 39 with Graves' hyperthyroidism.

This clonotype was counted many times. This chain uses TRBV20-1 with TRBJ2-1, with 8 bases identical to TRBD2. The CDR3 totals 14 residues. V lost 3 bases to trimming and J lost 2 bases; unmatched junction nucleotides: 3. Germline CDR1 reads DFQATT; CDR2 reads SNEGSKA (reference sequence). CDR3 coding DNA: TGCAGTGCTAGGACCGGGAGGGCCTACAATGAGCAGTTCTTC. Translated, it gives CSARTGRAYNEQFF.

The V call is TRBV27, the J call TRBJ2-5; 16 positions agree with TRBD2. Unmatched junction bases numbered 11, after V lost 6 bases and J lost 1 base. The length of the CDR3 is 19 residues. The germline CDR1 and CDR2 sequences are MNHEY and SMNVEV (reference sequence). Here the CDR3 reads CASRLGTSGRAGGQETQYF. The CDR3, as DNA: TGTGCCAGCAGACTCGGGACTAGCGGGAGGGCCGGGGGCCAAGAGACCCAGTACTTC.

This clonotype was recorded a few times. The gene calls are TRBV28 and TRBJ2-7; D remains unclear. This CDR3 region has 15 residues. Germline CDR1 and CDR2: MDHEN and SYDVKM. V dropped 4 bases and J dropped 3 bases, with 16 bases sitting between them. The DNA of the CDR3 is TGTGCCAGCAGTTCCCCCGGATTAATTGTCTACGAGCAGTACTTC. Translation: CASSSPGLIVYEQYF.

This clonotype was seen a few times. The genes are TRBV29-1 and TRBJ2-5; D remains ambiguous. The CDR3 runs to 13 residues. Germline assignment: CDR1 SQVTM and CDR2 ANQGSEA. V was shortened by 4 bases and J by 5 bases, with 14 bases between the two germline ends. This CDR3 is CSVVDGFGETQYF. In DNA form, the CDR3 reads TGCAGCGTTGTTGACGGGTTCGGGGAGACCCAGTACTTC.

This clonotype was recorded many times. V usage is TRBV20-1 and J usage is TRBJ1-6, with D perhaps matching TRBD1 (5 bases). There are 15 residues in the CDR3. V shed 1 base and J shed 5 bases, with 12 bases lying between them. In germline, CDR1 is DFQATT, CDR2 SNEGSKA (reference sequence). The CDR3: CSARVRQGDNSPLHF. DNA of the CDR3: TGCAGTGCTAGAGTCAGGCAGGGCGATAATTCACCCCTCCACTTT.

There are a few counts of this clonotype. V is TRBV7-9 and J is TRBJ2-1, with 7 bases that match TRBD2. Germline CDR1 and CDR2: SEHNR and FQNEAQ (reference sequence). The CDR3 length is 14 residues. J gave up 8 bases and V 6 bases, and 10 bases lay outside the gene matches. CDR3 nucleotides: TGTGCCAGCAGTTTTCAGGGAGGGTACGATGAGCAGTTCTTC. Protein product: CASSFQGGYDEQFF.

This clonotype has at least ten counts. V gene TRBV7-6 combines with J gene TRBJ2-1; D unresolved. The germline V gene has CDR1 SGHVS and CDR2 FNYEAQ. Trimming removed 5 bases from V and 9 bases from J, with 17 bases in between. CDR3 length equals 14 residues. CDR3 bases: TGTGCCAGCAGCCGCGTAGTAGGTTCGGGTGAGCAGTTCTTC. Residues: CASSRVVGSGEQFF. The full variable domain, its missing parts supplied by reference TRBV7-6 and TRBJ2-1, is GAGVSQSPRYKVTKRGQDVALRCDPISGHVSLYWYRQALGQGPEFLTYFNYEAQQDKSGLPNDRFSAERPEGSISTLTIQRTEQRDSAMYRCASSRVVGSGEQFFGPGTRLTVL.

The chain joins TRBV3-2 to TRBJ2-7; TRBD2 was called by the table and not checked on the DNA. TRBV3-2 is labeled a pseudogene. The CDR3 is 16 residues long. CDR3 region: CASSPRLADLLYEQYF. In DNA form, the CDR3 reads TGTGCCAGCAGCCCCCGACTAGCGGACCTACTCTACGAGCAGTACTTC.

At least ten counts were recorded for this clonotype. The chain has TRBV7-2 and TRBJ2-7; weak D call: TRBD2 (6 bases). CDR1 and CDR2 from the germline V gene are SGHTA and FQGNSA. The CDR3 sequence is 16 residues long. V lost 0 bases, J lost 2 bases, and 14 bases lay in between. The CDR3, as DNA: TGTGCCAGCAGCTTAGCGGGCGGGAAGATACCCTACGAGCAGTACTTC. The encoded protein is CASSLAGGKIPYEQYF.

This clonotype was picked up a small number of times. This chain uses TRBV4-2 with TRBJ2-2; no clear D. Germline V gene sequence: CDR1 LGHNA, CDR2 YNFKEQ. V was shortened by 3 bases and J by 4 bases, with 12 bases between the two germline ends. The CDR3 is 15 residues long. CDR3 in amino acids: CASSHSRFGTGELFF. Here the CDR3 DNA reads TGTGCCAGCAGCCACTCTCGGTTCGGCACCGGGGAGCTGTTTTTT.

This clonotype was seen at least ten times. V and J are TRBV12-3 or TRBV12-4 and TRBJ2-7, with a possible D match to TRBD2 (6 bases). Trimming removed 4 bases at V and 3 bases at J, with 10 bases between. CDR3 length equals 13 residues. The CDR3 spells CASSWGGNYEQYF. Written as DNA, the CDR3 is TGTGCCAGCAGTTGGGGCGGGAACTACGAGCAGTACTTC.

This clonotype was detected ten times or more. V usage is TRBV7-3 and J usage is TRBJ2-7; perhaps TRBD2 as D (7 bases). CDR1 is SGHTA and CDR2 is FQGTGA in the germline V gene. Trimming cost V 5 bases and J 3 bases, with 17 bases left between them. CDR3 length: 15 amino acids. The CDR3 region is CASSPNGGAGYEQYF. DNA for the CDR3: TGTGCCAGCAGCCCTAATGGGGGGGCAGGCTACGAGCAGTACTTC.

The V call is TRBV3-1, the J call TRBJ1-2, with 9 bases fitting TRBD1. V was clipped by 3 bases and J by 8 bases; unmatched bases: 7. Germline CDR1 LGHDT, CDR2 YNNKEL (reference sequence). The CDR3 is made up of 14 amino acids. CDR3 sequence: CASSQAGTGTGYTF. The CDR3, as DNA: TGTGCCAGCAGCCAGGCCGGGACAGGGACCGGCTACACCTTC. Using reference TRBV3-1 and TRBJ1-2 for the parts outside the CDR3, the full variable domain is DTAVSQTPKYLVTQMGNDKSIKCEQNLGHDTMYWYKQDSKKFLKIMFSYNNKELIINETVPNRFSPKSPDKAHLNLHINSLELGDSAVYFCASSQAGTGTGYTFGSGTRLTVV.

CDR3 DNA: TGTGCCAGCAGCGCCCGAGAAATCCACGAGCAGTACTTC. This codes for CASSAREIHEQYF. The chain is built from TRBV7-2 and TRBJ2-7, with D uncertain. With 5 bases removed from V and 5 bases from J, the gap between germline ends came to 13 bases. Germline V gene lookup returns CDR1 SGHTA and CDR2 FQGNSA. The CDR3 is 13 amino acids.

This clonotype was picked up a small number of times. The chain joins TRBV5-1 to TRBJ2-3; 12 bases match TRBD2. Trimming at V came to 4 bases and at J to 4 bases, leaving 4 bases not matched to a gene. Germline V gene sequence: CDR1 SGHRS, CDR2 YFSETQ. The length of the CDR3 is 15 residues. CDR3 region: CASSPGLAGSDTQYF. The CDR3 coding sequence is TGCGCCAGCAGCCCGGGACTAGCGGGTTCAGATACGCAGTATTTT. Full variable domain (missing parts from reference TRBV5-1 and TRBJ2-3): KAGVTQTPRYLIKTRGQQVTLSCSPISGHRSVSWYQQTPGQGLQFLFEYFSETQRNKGNFPGRFSGRQFSNSRSEMNVSTLELGDSALYLCASSPGLAGSDTQYFGPGTRLTVL.

The rearrangement links TRBV5-1 to TRBJ2-1; TRBD2 agrees at 7 bases. V dropped 1 base and J dropped 2; count of bases not matched to a gene: 6. The CDR3 extends over 16 amino acids. Germline V lookup: CDR1 SGHRS, CDR2 YFSETQ. The CDR3 region has the DNA TGCGCCAGCAGCTTGTCCTCCGGGAGGACCTACAATGAGCAGTTCTTC. It specifies CASSLSSGRTYNEQFF.

This clonotype was counted many times. The chain recombines TRBV2 with TRBJ2-5; D perhaps matches TRBD1 (6 bases). Germline V gives CDR1 SNHLY, CDR2 FYNNEI. This CDR3 spans 13 amino acids. V lost 4 bases and J lost 2, with 8 bases in between. CDR3 sequence reads: CASSGTEQETQYF. DNA for the CDR3: TGTGCCAGCAGTGGGACAGAACAAGAGACCCAGTACTTC.

This clonotype appeared many times. In nucleotides, the CDR3 is TGTGCCAGCAGCTTAGGCCGCGACAGACGCACAGATACGCAGTATTTT. It specifies CASSLGRDRRTDTQYF. The chain has TRBV7-2 and TRBJ2-3; a weak D match, TRBD1 (5 bases). The CDR3 extends over 16 amino acids. V was shortened by 1 base and J by 1 base, with 12 bases between the two germline ends. Germline V CDR1 and CDR2: SGHTA, FQGNSA.

The sample holds many counts of this clonotype. This chain links TRBV3-1 with TRBJ2-7; no reliable D call. Trimming removed 0 bases from V and 2 bases from J, with 11 bases in between. The CDR3 has 15 amino acids. Germline V CDR1 and CDR2: LGHDT, YNNKEL (reference sequence). The chain's CDR3 is CASSQEGRVAYEQYF. The CDR3 coding sequence is TGTGCCAGCAGCCAAGAAGGTAGGGTAGCCTACGAGCAGTACTTC.

At least ten counts were recorded for this clonotype. The V call is TRBV20-1, the J call TRBJ2-3; 9 bases align to TRBD2. V lost 1 base to trimming and J lost 2 bases; unmatched junction nucleotides: 10. Looked up from germline, CDR1 is DFQATT and CDR2 is SNEGSKA (reference sequence). The CDR3 extends over 17 amino acids. CDR3 in DNA: TGCAGTGCTAGAGTTCTGACTAGCGGAACGACCACAGATACGCAGTATTTT. Amino acid sequence: CSARVLTSGTTTDTQYF.

This clonotype has a handful of counts. The CDR3 bases are TGTGCCAGCAGCGTAGCGCGGGCTGGGGCCAACGTCCTGACTTTC. Translated: CASSVARAGANVLTF. The chain links TRBV9 to TRBJ2-6; perhaps TRBD2 as D (5 bases). Germline-derived CDR1 and CDR2 are SGDLS and YYNGEE. V gave up 0 bases and J gave up 2 bases, with 6 bases separating them. The CDR3 has 15 amino acids. Full variable domain (rest looked up from reference TRBV9 and TRBJ2-6): DSGVTQTPKHLITATGQRVTLRCSPRSGDLSVYWYQQSLDQGLQFLIQYYNGEERAKGNILERFSAQQFPDLHSELNLSSLELGDSALYFCASSVARAGANVLTFGAGSRLTVL.

In its sample, this clonotype was seen many times. The chain combines TRBV2 with TRBJ2-3; the D is unclear. This CDR3 has 12 amino acids. The germline gives CDR1 SNHLY, CDR2 FYNNEI. V was pared by 5 bases and J by 6 bases, with 9 bases between. The CDR3, as DNA: TGTGCCAGCAGTTACTCTGCCGATACGCAGTATTTT. This encodes CASSYSADTQYF.

This clonotype was counted only a few times. The chain is built from TRBV11-3 and TRBJ1-1, with D tentatively TRBD1 (6 bases). The CDR3 has 14 residues. The germline V and J ends were trimmed by 8 bases and 1 base, with 14 bases remaining between them. Germline CDR1 is SGHNT and CDR2 is YENEEA. The CDR3 loop is CASASGEGNTEAFF. CDR3 coding DNA: TGTGCCAGCGCGTCAGGGGAGGGGAACACTGAAGCTTTCTTT.

The chain recombines TRBV10-3 with TRBJ1-6; D not certain. The CDR3 is 13 residues long. The V gene's germline CDR1 is ENHRY and CDR2 SYGVKD. Trimming pared 8 bases from V and 0 bases from J, leaving 5 bases between. The CDR3 loop is CAIRSSYNSPLHF. Here the CDR3 DNA reads TGTGCCATCCGAAGCTCCTATAATTCACCCCTCCACTTT.

This clonotype was seen a handful of times. This rearrangement joins TRBV5-1 to TRBJ2-1; the match to TRBD2 covers 11 bases. Germline-derived CDR1 and CDR2 are SGHRS and YFSETQ. The V gene end was trimmed by 1 base and the J gene end by 7 bases; junction bases not matched to a gene: 10. The CDR3 length is 17 residues. The CDR3 nucleotides are TGCGCCAGCAGCTTGCGGGCTAGCGGGAGGAGTGGTAATGAGCAGTTCTTC. As protein: CASSLRASGRSGNEQFF.

This clonotype showed up many times. The chain links TRBV3-1 to TRBJ2-3, with 7 bases fitting TRBD2. Germline V gene sequence: CDR1 LGHDT, CDR2 YNNKEL (reference sequence). The CDR3 is 15 amino acids. V was pared by 2 bases and J by 9 bases, with 11 bases of the junction left unmatched. CDR3 amino acids: CASSQRLAASGTQYF. CDR3 coding DNA: TGTGCCAGCAGCCAAAGGCTAGCGGCTTCGGGAACGCAGTATTTT.

About this clonotype itself: Possible read error: a much larger clone is one base away. This chain links TRBV20-1 with TRBJ2-7; D remains unclear. The ends were cut back, 4 bases at V and 6 bases at J, with 22 bases in the middle. The CDR3 sequence is 15 residues long. Germline V gene data show CDR1 as DFQATT and CDR2 as SNEGSKA (reference sequence). CDR3 protein: CSAKTTYTPTFEQYF. Here the CDR3 DNA reads TGCAGTGCTAAAACTACCTACACGCCAACCTTCGAGCAGTACTTC.